The source of this T cell receptor (beta chain) is a study of CD8+ T cells in alopecia areata. CDR1 and CDR2 (germline): FNHDT, SITEND (reference sequence). Losses at the gene ends were 4 bases for V and 0 bases for J; bases not matched to a gene: 3. The CDR3 has 14 amino acids. This clone was recorded at least ten times. Mouse gene names and germline throughout. The read terminates 4 residues before the CDR3 end, so the remaining end is supplied by the germline J gene. Other DNA sequences in this specimen translate into the identical CDR3. It was with CD4, CD8alpha, NKG2D, NKG2ACE and other markers that pooled cutaneous lymph node cells were sorted. As the sequencing template, cDNA was produced by extracting RNA and reverse transcribing it. Data came from immunoSEQ multiplex PCR; TCRdb stores just in-frame clones and leaves some out. Altogether under 2,000 clones were found in the sample, and no singletons occur.

Sequencing input: CD8+ T cells sorted from a lymph node. This receptor was identified in a C3H/HeJ mouse with alopecia areata. This mouse strain has H2-k as its MHC haplotype. The chain uses TRBV19 and TRBJ1-2; 7 bases align to TRBD1. CDR3 sequence: CASSRDSANSDYTF. The sequenced CDR3 bases are TGTGCCAGCAGTCGGGACAGTGCAAACTCC. The full variable domain, in which reference TRBV19 and TRBJ1-2 provide the parts outside the CDR3, is GGIITQTPKFLIGQEGQKLTLKCQQNFNHDTMYWYRQDSGKGLRLIYYSITENDLQKGDLSEGYDASREKKSSFSLTVTSAQKNEMAVFLCASSRDSANSDYTFGSGTRLLVI.